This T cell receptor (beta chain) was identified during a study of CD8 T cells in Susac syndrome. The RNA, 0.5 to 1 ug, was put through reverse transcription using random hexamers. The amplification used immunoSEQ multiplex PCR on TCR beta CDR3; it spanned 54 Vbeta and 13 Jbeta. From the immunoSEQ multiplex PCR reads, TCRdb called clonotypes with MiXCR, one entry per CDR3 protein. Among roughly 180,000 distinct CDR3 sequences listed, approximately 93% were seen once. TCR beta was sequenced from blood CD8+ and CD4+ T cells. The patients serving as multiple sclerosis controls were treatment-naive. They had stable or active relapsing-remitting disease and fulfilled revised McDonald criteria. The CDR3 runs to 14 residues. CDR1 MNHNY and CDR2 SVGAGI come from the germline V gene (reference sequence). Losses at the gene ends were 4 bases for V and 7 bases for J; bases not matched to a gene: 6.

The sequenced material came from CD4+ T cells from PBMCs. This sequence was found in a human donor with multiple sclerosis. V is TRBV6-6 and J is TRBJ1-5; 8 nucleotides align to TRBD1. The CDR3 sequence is CASSFQGARQPQHF. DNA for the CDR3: TGTGCCAGCAGTTTTCAGGGGGCTCGACAGCCCCAGCATTTT.